This TCR beta chain was recorded in a study of T cells in localized non-small cell lung cancer. The method was immunoSEQ multiplex PCR; TCRdb's version includes in-frame clones alone and lacks a portion of them. This repertoire shows about 56,000 clones, roughly 85% found once; its top ten account for approximately 5.2%. From germline, CDR1 is MNHNY and CDR2 SVGAGI (reference sequence). This CDR3 contains 14 residues. Between the trimmed V and J ends, which lost 7 bases and 2 bases, there was a span of 11 bases. The source was peripheral blood, collected before any cancer treatment. This chain joins TRBV6-6 and TRBJ2-2; possible D gene TRBD1, 6 bases. The sequence was collected from a woman aged 35 to 75 with stage I lung adenocarcinoma. The CDR3 reads CASNIQGNTGELFF. In nucleotides, the CDR3 is TGTGCCAGCAACATACAGGGTAACACCGGGGAGCTGTTTTTT.